The 29 T cell receptor beta chains below were found in one sample sequenced in a study of T cells in Graves' hyperthyroidism and ophthalmopathy. Amplified TCR beta CDR3 regions derived from RNA transcripts. TCR CDR3 underwent first-round RT-PCR with the HTBI primer set. TCRdb ran MiXCR on the multiplex PCR reads and lists one entry per CDR3 protein. The sample holds around 700,000 distinct CDR3 sequences, about 17% seen once. Sequencing input: blood. Source of these receptors: a woman aged 45-59 years with Graves' hyperthyroidism that later progressed to Graves' ophthalmopathy.

This clonotype has just a few counts. CDR3 in amino acids: CSASTSGRYEQYF. CDR3 nucleotide sequence: TGCAGTGCTTCGACTAGCGGGCGCTACGAGCAGTACTTC. The chain couples TRBV20-1 to TRBJ2-7; 10 nucleotides align to TRBD2. CDR3 size: 13 residues. The germline V gene has CDR1 DFQATT and CDR2 SNEGSKA (reference sequence). J gave up 3 bases and V 5 bases, and 4 bases lay outside the gene matches.

As for this clonotype: Possible read error: a much larger clone is one base away. The CDR3 nucleotides are TGTGCCAGCAGTGAATGGGCAGCCGAGAGCAGTCAGCCCCAGCATTTT. Its protein product is CASSEWAAESSQPQHF. This sequence joins TRBV2 and TRBJ1-5; D not certain. Germline CDR1 is SNHLY and CDR2 is FYNNEI. The CDR3 totals 16 residues.

This clonotype occurred a few times. One end of the junction varies from germline; a read error may be responsible. This sequence joins TRBV5-6 and TRBJ2-1; D is undetermined. The CDR3 contains 11 residues. Germline V gene lookup returns CDR1 SGHDT and CDR2 YYEEEE. The CDR3, as DNA: TGTGCCAGCAGCTCATACAGTGAGCAGTTCTTC. This codes for CASSSYSEQFF. Based on the CDR3 plus reference TRBV5-6 and TRBJ2-1, the full variable domain is DAGVTQSPTHLIKTRGQQVTLRCSPKSGHDTVSWYQQALGQGPQFIFQYYEEEERQRGNFPDRFSGHQFPNYSSELNVNALLLGDSALYLCASSSYSEQFFGPGTRLTVL.

This clonotype was recorded at least ten times. This chain uses TRBV2 with TRBJ2-7; 8 bases are shared with TRBD1. Trimming cost V 5 bases and J 1 base; bases outside gene matches: 10. Germline loops: CDR1 SNHLY, CDR2 FYNNEI. The CDR3 spans 16 residues. The CDR3 DNA reads as TGTGCCAGCAGTCCCCTCCTACAGGGGGTGTCCTACGAGCAGTACTTC. Amino acids: CASSPLLQGVSYEQYF.

This clonotype showed up just a few times. This chain links TRBV12-3 or TRBV12-4 with TRBJ1-2; D unresolved. The V end was cut by 6 bases, the J end by 0 bases, with 14 bases between. CDR3 length: 15 amino acids. The CDR3 coding sequence is TGTGCCAGCAGCTCCAGACGGAATTCTAACTATGGCTACACCTTC. Protein: CASSSRRNSNYGYTF.

This clonotype has at least ten counts. J is TRBJ1-1 and V is TRBV3-1, with 8 bases matching TRBD1. The ends lost 4 bases at V and 2 bases at J; junction bases unmatched: 9. The CDR3 loop spans 16 amino acids. Germline lookup yields CDR1 LGHDT and CDR2 YNNKEL (reference sequence). For the CDR3, the DNA is TGTGCCAGCAGCCCTGGACAGGGCCGGGGTAACACTGAAGCTTTCTTT. This encodes CASSPGQGRGNTEAFF.

This clonotype was detected a few times. CDR3 in DNA: TGCGCCAGCAGCTTGGCCGAGTTAGCTGAGCAGTTCTTC. Protein sequence: CASSLAELAEQFF. The chain carries TRBV5-1 and TRBJ2-1; D unclear. Germline V gene lookup returns CDR1 SGHRS and CDR2 YFSETQ. V dropped 0 bases and J dropped 9 bases, with 10 bases sitting between them. The CDR3 has 13 residues.

Only a few counts were recorded for this clonotype. V usage is TRBV4-1 and J usage is TRBJ2-7; D might be TRBD1 (6 bases). Trimming removed 3 bases from V and 0 bases from J, with 9 bases in between. CDR1 and CDR2 (germline): MGHRA, YSYEKL. The CDR3 has 14 residues. CDR3 sequence (DNA): TGCGCCAGCAGCCAGGACAGAAGCTCCTACGAGCAGTACTTC. Its protein product is CASSQDRSSYEQYF.

The chain is built from TRBV28 and TRBJ1-4, with D tentatively TRBD1 (5 bases). Germline V gene data show CDR1 as MDHEN and CDR2 as SYDVKM. The CDR3 sequence is 14 residues long. V was pared by 5 bases and J by 8 bases, with 15 bases between. DNA of the CDR3: TGTGCCAGCAGTCGCGACAGCCTCCAAGAAAAACTGTTTTTT. Encoded protein: CASSRDSLQEKLFF.

This clonotype was seen at least ten times. The chain combines TRBV6-1 with TRBJ2-1; D may be TRBD2 (6 bases). The V and J ends lost 0 bases and 7 bases respectively, with 16 bases between them. This CDR3 spans 16 amino acids. The germline V gene has CDR1 MNHNS and CDR2 SASEGT. Here the CDR3 reads CASSEAGKRDWNEQFF. The CDR3 nucleotides are TGTGCCAGCAGTGAAGCGGGGAAGAGGGACTGGAATGAGCAGTTCTTC.

The chain recombines TRBV7-9 with TRBJ1-1; tentatively, D is TRBD1 (6 bases). The V and J ends lost 6 bases and 3 bases respectively, with 20 bases between them. In germline, CDR1 is SEHNR, CDR2 FQNEAQ (reference sequence). The CDR3 is 16 residues long. CDR3: CASSPQGRGPYTEAFF. The CDR3 DNA follows: TGTGCCAGCAGTCCACAAGGGCGGGGGCCCTACACTGAAGCTTTCTTT.

The rearrangement uses TRBV24-1 and TRBJ2-1; the D call may be TRBD1 or TRBD2 (5 bases each). Germline V lookup: CDR1 KGHDR, CDR2 SFDVKD. Trimming stripped 3 bases from V and 4 bases from J, with 18 bases between. This CDR3 is built from 17 residues. CDR3 nucleotides: TGTGCCACCAGTGATCCCCCCGGGACGTATGCGTACAATGAGCAGTTCTTC. It specifies CATSDPPGTYAYNEQFF.

Only a few counts were recorded for this clonotype. The rearrangement joins TRBV28 to TRBJ2-7; 9 nucleotides align to TRBD1. The CDR3 totals 15 residues. Germline V lookup: CDR1 MDHEN, CDR2 SYDVKM. The trim removed 6 bases at V and 6 bases at J, leaving 12 bases unmatched. CDR3 sequence: CASRSAGTGFFEQYF. The CDR3 DNA reads TGTGCCAGCAGATCAGCCGGGACAGGGTTCTTCGAGCAGTACTTC.

Many counts were recorded for this clonotype. This CDR3 reads CASREYIMNTEAFF. The CDR3 DNA reads TGTGCCAGCAGGGAGTATATCATGAACACTGAAGCTTTCTTT. The chain carries TRBV6-1 and TRBJ1-1; no definite D call. In germline, CDR1 is MNHNS, CDR2 SASEGT. The CDR3 is made up of 14 amino acids. V dropped 6 bases and J dropped 0 bases, with 11 bases sitting between them.

The table lists this clonotype with a few counts. The J gene is TRBJ2-6, the V gene TRBV12-3 or TRBV12-4; D is unresolved. V was clipped by 7 bases and J by 4 bases, with 11 bases between them. This CDR3 contains 14 residues. CDR3 nucleotide sequence: TGTGCCAGCACCGACACATCCGGGGCCAACGTCCTGACTTTC. Its translation: CASTDTSGANVLTF.

The chain joins TRBV5-1 to TRBJ1-6, with TRBD1 identical over 7 bases. V lost 0 bases and J lost 6; bases outside the gene matches: 3. CDR1 and CDR2 from the germline V gene are SGHRS and YFSETQ. CDR3 length: 15 residues. The CDR3 region is CASSLAGTVNSPLHF. The CDR3 bases are TGCGCCAGCAGCTTGGCCGGGACAGTTAATTCACCCCTCCACTTT.

This clonotype was observed a single time. V usage is TRBV15 and J usage is TRBJ1-2; D is possibly TRBD1 (6 bases). The CDR3 runs 15 residues. The germline gives CDR1 LNHNV, CDR2 YYDKDF (reference sequence). The V and J ends lost 0 bases and 5 bases respectively, with 13 bases between them. CDR3 protein: CATSRDRGAGYGYTF. The CDR3 DNA sequence: TGTGCCACCAGCAGAGACCGGGGGGCTGGGTATGGCTACACCTTC.

The chain carries TRBV4-1 and TRBJ2-1; D may be TRBD1 (5 bases). Between the trimmed V and J ends, which lost 4 bases and 8 bases, there was a span of 21 bases. The germline gives CDR1 MGHRA, CDR2 YSYEKL. The CDR3 is 16 amino acids. The CDR3 DNA sequence: TGCGCCAGCAGCCGAAGTGGGGTTTCAGGGATCTATGAGCAGTTCTTC. Protein sequence: CASSRSGVSGIYEQFF.

The rearrangement joins TRBV3-1 to TRBJ2-4, with D perhaps TRBD1 or TRBD2 (5 bases each). With 4 bases removed from V and 4 bases from J, the gap between germline ends came to 14 bases. CDR1 is LGHDT, CDR2 YNNKEL, per germline (reference sequence). The CDR3 is 15 amino acids. The CDR3 protein is CASSPQGRPKNIQYF. Here the CDR3 DNA reads TGTGCCAGCAGCCCCCAGGGACGGCCGAAAAACATTCAGTACTTC.

This chain connects TRBV9 to TRBJ2-5; D is perhaps TRBD1 (5 bases). Trimming took off 0 bases at V and 2 bases at J, with 11 bases between the two ends. The length of the CDR3 is 15 residues. Looked up from germline, CDR1 is SGDLS and CDR2 is YYNGEE. Here the CDR3 DNA reads TGTGCCAGCAGCGTAGCAACGGACATTCAAGAGACCCAGTACTTC. It codes for CASSVATDIQETQYF.

The chain recombines TRBV5-6 with TRBJ2-7; possible D gene TRBD2, 6 bases. The germline CDR1 and CDR2 sequences are SGHDT and YYEEEE. The CDR3 extends over 15 amino acids. V lost 2 bases and J lost 6, with 18 bases in between. CDR3 amino acids: CASSFSATRGFEQYF. CDR3 in DNA: TGTGCCAGCAGCTTTTCTGCGACCCGGGGGTTCGAGCAGTACTTC.

This clonotype was detected a few times. This chain joins TRBV27 and TRBJ1-2, with D possibly TRBD1 on 5 matching bases. Trimming pared 1 base from V and 5 bases from J, leaving 14 bases between. The length of the CDR3 is 15 residues. Germline loops: CDR1 MNHEY, CDR2 SMNVEV (reference sequence). In nucleotides, the CDR3 is TGTGCCAGCAGTTTATGGGCGGATGGGGGGTATGGCTACACCTTC. Encoded protein: CASSLWADGGYGYTF.

The rearrangement uses TRBV7-3 and TRBJ2-3; possible D gene TRBD2, 5 bases. This CDR3 is 16 amino acids long. Deletions cut 2 bases from V and 4 bases from J, with 16 bases between. The germline V gene has CDR1 SGHTA and CDR2 FQGTGA. DNA for the CDR3: TGTGCCAGCAGCTTAGCCCTTAGTGAGGGAGCAGATACGCAGTATTTT. It yields the protein CASSLALSEGADTQYF.

At least ten counts were recorded for this clonotype. This chain joins TRBV7-9 and TRBJ2-7, with 12 bases identical to TRBD1. CDR1 SEHNR and CDR2 FQNEAQ come from the germline V gene (reference sequence). The length of the CDR3 is 15 residues. With 5 bases clipped from V and 4 bases from J, the junction kept 6 bases outside the gene matches. The CDR3 DNA reads TGTGCCAGCAGCCCACCGGGACAGGGGGCTTACGAGCAGTACTTC. Its translation is CASSPPGQGAYEQYF. Using reference TRBV7-9 and TRBJ2-7 for the parts outside the CDR3, the full variable domain is DTGVSQNPRHKITKRGQNVTFRCDPISEHNRLYWYRQTLGQGPEFLTYFQNEAQLEKSRLLSDRFSAERPKGSFSTLEIQRTEQGDSAMYLCASSPPGQGAYEQYFGPGTRLTVT.

The chain combines TRBV18 with TRBJ2-1; D perhaps matches TRBD1 (7 bases). V shed 0 bases and J shed 4 bases, with 16 bases lying between them. CDR3 length: 17 residues. The germline V gene has CDR1 KGHSH and CDR2 LQKENI. CDR3 loop: CASSPPLRQGGYNEQFF. The CDR3 coding sequence is TGTGCCAGCTCACCACCTCTAAGGCAGGGGGGATACAATGAGCAGTTCTTC.

This clonotype was detected a few times. This sequence joins TRBV30 and TRBJ2-1; D gene uncertain. Germline-derived CDR1 and CDR2 are GTSNPN and SVGIG (reference sequence). V lost 3 bases, J lost 9 bases, and 9 bases lay in between. The CDR3 consists of 11 residues. Here the CDR3 reads CAWSPTGEQFF. The CDR3 bases are TGTGCCTGGAGCCCGACGGGTGAGCAGTTCTTC. Combining the CDR3 with reference TRBV30 and TRBJ2-1 gives the whole variable domain SQTIHQWPATLVQPVGSPLSLECTVEGTSNPNLYWYRQAAGRGLQLLFYSVGIGQISSEVPQNLSASRPQDRQFILSSKKLLLSDSGFYLCAWSPTGEQFFGPGTRLTVL.

This clonotype was recorded many times. This chain links TRBV27 with TRBJ1-1; D perhaps matches TRBD1 (5 bases). The CDR3 sequence is 15 residues long. Trimming pared 0 bases from V and 4 bases from J, leaving 12 bases between. Germline V gene sequence: CDR1 MNHEY, CDR2 SMNVEV (reference sequence). The CDR3, as DNA: TGTGCCAGCAGTTTATCGGCCAGGGTGAGCACTGAAGCTTTCTTT. Translating it yields CASSLSARVSTEAFF.

This clonotype was detected many times. J is TRBJ2-7 and V is TRBV7-8; 15 positions agree with TRBD2. The V and J ends lost 4 bases and 4 bases, in that order; junction bases with no gene match: 11. The CDR3 is 18 amino acids. The V gene's germline CDR1 is SGHVS and CDR2 FQNEAQ. The CDR3 DNA reads as TGTGCCAGCAGCTACACCTACACGGGACTAGCGGGGGGATACGAGCAGTACTTC. Translating gives CASSYTYTGLAGGYEQYF.

This clonotype has at least ten counts. DNA for the CDR3: TGCGCCAGCACCGTGGACAGGAGCTCCTACGAGCAGTACTTC. Protein: CASTVDRSSYEQYF. The chain recombines TRBV5-1 with TRBJ2-7; 7 bases fit TRBD1. Germline lookup yields CDR1 SGHRS and CDR2 YFSETQ. The CDR3 covers 14 residues. V lost 6 bases, J lost 0 bases, and 6 bases stayed unmatched.